A single sample is the source of the 14 T cell receptor beta chains below, sequenced in a study of blood T cell repertoires in COVID-19. TCRdb's copy holds only in-frame clones and misses some; the assay was immunoSEQ multiplex PCR. Here the sample spans about 220,000 clones, about 80% being singletons. The sample consisted of peripheral blood. The origin of the receptors is a woman between 25 and 40 years old who had recovered from COVID-19.

V usage is TRBV12-3 or TRBV12-4 and J usage is TRBJ2-3; D not certain. CDR3 size: 13 residues. V was trimmed by 8 bases and J by 0 bases, leaving 9 bases between them. Here the CDR3 DNA reads TGTGCCAGCGGTTCCTCTAGCACAGATACGCAGTATTTT. Amino acid sequence: CASGSSSTDTQYF.

This sequence joins TRBV28 and TRBJ1-5, with D tentatively TRBD1 (6 bases). The germline V gene encodes CDR1 MDHEN and CDR2 SYDVKM. The CDR3 spans 14 residues. Trimming shortened V by 2 bases and J by 8 bases, and 13 bases separated the two germline ends. This chain's CDR3 is CASSLTGNEEPQHF. The CDR3 DNA reads as TGTGCCAGCAGTTTAACAGGGAACGAGGAGCCCCAGCATTTT.

This chain uses TRBV15 with TRBJ2-6, with D perhaps matching TRBD1 (5 bases). CDR1 is LNHNV and CDR2 is YYDKDF in the germline V gene (reference sequence). The CDR3 spans 16 residues. V lost 0 bases and J lost 0, with 6 bases in between. The CDR3 loop is CATSRDQGSGANVLTF. Written as DNA, the CDR3 is TGTGCCACCAGCAGAGATCAGGGCTCTGGGGCCAACGTCCTGACTTTC.

This chain joins TRBV10-3 and TRBJ2-3; 9 nucleotides align to TRBD2. V was pared by 4 bases and J by 1 base, with 3 bases of the junction left unmatched. This CDR3 comprises 15 residues. Germline CDR1 and CDR2: ENHRY and SYGVKD. The CDR3 loop reads CAISGGGRGTDTQYF. For the CDR3, the DNA is TGTGCCATCAGTGGGGGCGGGAGGGGCACAGATACGCAGTATTTT.

V usage is TRBV12-3 or TRBV12-4 and J usage is TRBJ2-7; D perhaps matches TRBD2 (6 bases). This CDR3 is built from 13 residues. Trimming stripped 2 bases from V and 5 bases from J, with 10 bases between. DNA of the CDR3: TGTGCCAGCAGTTTAAAACGGGAGCACGAGCAGTACTTC. Residues: CASSLKREHEQYF.

The J gene is TRBJ1-6, the V gene TRBV7-9; D is uncertain. This CDR3 is built from 13 residues. Germline values: CDR1 SEHNR, CDR2 FQNEAQ (reference sequence). Trimming removed 5 bases from V and 6 bases from J, with 8 bases in between. CDR3 DNA sequence: TGTGCCAGCAGCCGGGAGGGTAATTCACCCCTCCACTTT. It is translated as CASSREGNSPLHF.

The genes are TRBV5-4 and TRBJ2-1; D is perhaps TRBD2 (6 bases). In germline, CDR1 is SGHNT, CDR2 YYREEE (reference sequence). This CDR3 has 16 residues. V lost 0 bases and J 6 bases, leaving 16 bases between the germline ends. CDR3 coding DNA: TGTGCCAGCAGCTTGGGGGACTTTATAAACCTCAATGAGCAGTTCTTC. Translating it yields CASSLGDFINLNEQFF. Full variable domain (outside the CDR3, taken from reference TRBV5-4 and TRBJ2-1): ETGVTQSPTHLIKTRGQQVTLRCSSQSGHNTVSWYQQALGQGPQFIFQYYREEENGRGNFPPRFSGLQFPNYSSELNVNALELDDSALYLCASSLGDFINLNEQFFGPGTRLTVL.

The rearrangement joins TRBV28 to TRBJ1-2, with a possible D match to TRBD1 (5 bases). Trimming took off 5 bases at V and 2 bases at J, with 24 bases between the two ends. The CDR3 consists of 18 residues. Germline V CDR1 and CDR2: MDHEN, SYDVKM. CDR3 loop: CASSQRFASGLLNYGYTF. In DNA form, the CDR3 reads TGTGCCAGCAGTCAGAGATTCGCATCGGGACTACTCAACTATGGCTACACCTTC.

The chain links TRBV12-5 to TRBJ2-7; D gene unclear. This CDR3 has 13 amino acids. Germline loops: CDR1 LGHNT, CDR2 FRNRAP. Between the trimmed V and J ends, which lost 2 bases and 3 bases, there was a span of 8 bases. CDR3 loop: CASGLPHNYEQYF. For the CDR3, the DNA is TGTGCTAGTGGTTTGCCACACAACTACGAGCAGTACTTC.

The rearrangement links TRBV5-1 to TRBJ2-5, with 8 bases matching TRBD2. V lost 0 bases and J lost 7; bases outside the gene matches: 5. Germline CDR1 SGHRS, CDR2 YFSETQ. This CDR3 region has 14 residues. This chain's CDR3 is CASSLEGLVGTQYF. CDR3 in DNA: TGCGCCAGCAGCTTGGAGGGACTAGTTGGGACCCAGTACTTC.

The rearrangement joins TRBV10-2 to TRBJ1-1, with TRBD1 matching 8 bases. Trimming took 8 bases from V and 5 from J; bases not matched to a gene: 10. Germline CDR1 is WSHSY and CDR2 is SAAADI. The CDR3 is made up of 14 amino acids. The CDR3 DNA sequence: TGCGCCAGCGCCGGCACAGGGGGGGAGACTGAAGCTTTCTTT. Its protein product is CASAGTGGETEAFF.

This chain uses TRBV10-2 with TRBJ1-3; no clear D gene. The CDR3 loop spans 11 amino acids. V gave up 9 bases and J gave up 3 bases, with 6 bases separating them. Germline assignment: CDR1 WSHSY and CDR2 SAAADI. CDR3 residues: CASHIGNTIYF. The CDR3, as DNA: TGCGCCAGTCACATTGGAAACACCATATATTTT.

This clone appeared many times. The J gene is TRBJ1-3, the V gene TRBV10-1; D is undetermined. There are 13 residues in the CDR3. Trimming stripped 10 bases from V and 3 bases from J, with 13 bases between. Per the germline V gene, CDR1 is WNHNN and CDR2 is SYGVQD (reference sequence). The CDR3 coding sequence is TGCGCCACTACCCCCGTTCTTGGAAACACCATATATTTT. Encoded protein: CATTPVLGNTIYF.

The V gene is TRBV19, the J gene TRBJ1-2; possibly TRBD1 for D (6 bases). The CDR3 is 14 amino acids. Germline V gene sequence: CDR1 LNHDA, CDR2 SQIVND (reference sequence). Trimming took 6 bases from V and 3 from J, leaving 14 bases between them. The CDR3 DNA follows: TGTGCCAGTAGGAACCAGGGGATGTACTATGGCTACACCTTC. Translated, it gives CASRNQGMYYGYTF.